The T cell receptor (beta chain) described here comes from a study of blood T cells in healthy people across ages. Points from the study as a whole: More naive CD4+ cells and higher diversity marked long-lived donors relative to aged donors. Higher naive T cell percentage went strongly together with higher TCR beta diversity.

This clonotype was counted a few times. Its antigen remains unidentified. Using a J-beta primer mix together with a sample-barcoded 5' primer, a second PCR was run for roughly 7 to 11 cycles. Through a template-switch adaptor with 12 random nucleotides, each cDNA molecule received a tag. MiXCR, run by TCRdb on the 5' RACE reads, gives a single entry per CDR3 protein. Of 1.6 million or so distinct CDR3 sequences in the sample, about 35% are singletons; the top ten hold around 11%. The authors drew around 9.4 milliliters of peripheral blood from each donor. There are 15 residues in the CDR3. V lost 8 bases, J lost 2 bases, and 8 bases stayed unmatched.

The chain has TRBV12-3 or TRBV12-4 and TRBJ2-1; 8 bases are shared with TRBD1. This clonotype was obtained from a woman aged 25 to 39 in good health. Sequenced sample: blood. The CDR3 here is CASWSTGGTYNEQFF. Here the CDR3 DNA reads TGTGCCAGCTGGTCCACAGGGGGTACCTACAATGAGCAGTTCTTC.